Presented here are 23 T cell receptor beta chains from one specimen sequenced in a study of blood T cell repertoires in COVID-19 (dated by TCRdb to 2020 to 2021). Libraries were built with the immunoSEQ multiplex PCR assay. What TCRdb holds here is the immuneACCESS table cut down to in-frame rearrangements. Part of the clones is not present; checked against another copy, under half of the missing clones reflect an unresolved V gene, and the others are unexplained. For this sample the table gives a few hundred thousand clones, of which around 86% were detected only once. The ten largest clones represent approximately 2% of the sample. Sequences were obtained from peripheral blood. All receptors derive from a man younger than 45 who had recovered from COVID-19.

This clone occurred a few times. The CDR3 DNA is TGTGCCAGCAGCTTACCCGGTGGTCGGGAGCTGTTTTTT. It codes for CASSLPGGRELFF. This chain joins TRBV7-3 and TRBJ2-2; D is unresolved. Trimming cost V 2 bases and J 9 bases, with 10 bases left between them. This CDR3 comprises 13 residues. The germline gives CDR1 SGHTA, CDR2 FQGTGA.

CDR3 amino acids: CASSHPPPPITGVRSDTQYF. CDR3 nucleotide sequence: TGCGCCAGCTCCCATCCTCCGCCCCCGATAACAGGGGTTCGCTCAGATACGCAGTATTTT. The chain couples TRBV5-1 to TRBJ2-3; 7 bases are a match to TRBD1. The ends lost 7 bases at V and 4 bases at J; junction bases unmatched: 27. The length of the CDR3 is 20 residues. Germline CDR1 is SGHRS and CDR2 is YFSETQ.

The chain employs TRBV23-1 and TRBJ1-6; 7 nucleotides agree with TRBD1. TRBV23-1 is an ORF, with its function uncertain. With V trimmed by 4 bases and J by 3 bases, 3 bases remained unmatched. The CDR3 covers 15 residues. CDR3 protein: CASSRTGLYNSPLHF. The DNA for the CDR3 is TGCGCCAGCAGTCGGACAGGCCTCTATAATTCACCCCTCCACTTT.

The CDR3: CASGTSIQYF. The CDR3 DNA sequence: TGTGCCAGCGGTACTAGCATCCAGTACTTC. The rearrangement links TRBV3-1 (or the pseudogene TRBV3-2) to TRBJ2-5; TRBD2 is a possible D gene (6 bases). V lost 8 bases and J 10 bases, leaving 11 bases between the germline ends. Germline-derived CDR1 and CDR2 are LGHDT and YNNKEL (reference sequence). The CDR3 length is 10 residues.

The chain couples TRBV2 to TRBJ1-3, with TRBD1 matching over 8 bases. Losses at the gene ends were 6 bases for V and 2 bases for J; bases not matched to a gene: 3. Germline V gives CDR1 SNHLY, CDR2 FYNNEI. CDR3 size: 14 residues. The CDR3 sequence: CASRRQGTGNTIYF. The CDR3 nucleotides are TGTGCCAGCAGGAGACAGGGGACTGGAAACACCATATATTTT.

The V gene is TRBV6-5, the J gene TRBJ2-5; possible D gene TRBD1, 6 bases. The V gene's germline CDR1 is MNHEY and CDR2 SVGAGI. V was trimmed by 6 bases and J by 5 bases, leaving 16 bases between them. This CDR3 is 14 amino acids long. The CDR3 DNA reads TGTGCCAGCAGCCCCCCGGGCAGGGGTGAGACCCAGTACTTC. Protein sequence: CASSPPGRGETQYF.

The chain combines TRBV10-1 with TRBJ2-3; unclear D gene. The germline V gene has CDR1 WNHNN and CDR2 SYGVQD (reference sequence). The CDR3 length is 17 residues. Trimming stripped 2 bases from V and 2 bases from J, with 17 bases between. The CDR3 DNA reads TGCGCCAGCAGTGAGGACACAGAGCCCCCCGTCACAGATACGCAGTATTTT. Its translation: CASSEDTEPPVTDTQYF.

This clone was counted between two and nine times. V usage is TRBV4-1 and J usage is TRBJ1-2; D is perhaps TRBD1 (6 bases). The CDR3 loop spans 17 amino acids. Germline loops: CDR1 MGHRA, CDR2 YSYEKL. Trimming cost V 0 bases and J 3 bases, with 17 bases left between them. The CDR3 reads CASSQETGGAIYYGYTF. The CDR3 coding sequence is TGCGCCAGCAGCCAAGAAACTGGGGGGGCTATATACTATGGCTACACCTTC.

The rearrangement uses TRBV3-1 (or the pseudogene TRBV3-2) and TRBJ2-1, with 14 bases identical to TRBD2. The junction had 8 bases not matched to a gene; V was cut back by 1 base and J by 9 bases. The CDR3 has 17 amino acids. Germline V gene data show CDR1 as LGHDT and CDR2 as YNNKEL (reference sequence). The CDR3 coding sequence is TGTGCCAGCAGCCAAGGGACTAGCGGGGGGCGGAATGGTGAGCAGTTCTTC. Its translation: CASSQGTSGGRNGEQFF.

In DNA, the CDR3 is TGCGCCAGCAGCCAAAGGGACAGGCCCGGGGAGCTGTTTTTT. Translating it yields CASSQRDRPGELFF. This chain uses TRBV4-1 with TRBJ2-2; 8 nucleotides agree with TRBD1. CDR1 and CDR2 from the germline V gene are MGHRA and YSYEKL. The V gene end was trimmed by 2 bases and the J gene end by 6 bases; junction bases not matched to a gene: 2. The CDR3 has 14 residues.

The chain joins TRBV5-4 to TRBJ1-2, with D maybe TRBD1 (5 bases). The germline CDR1 and CDR2 sequences are SGHNT and YYREEE (reference sequence). V lost 4 bases, J lost 5 bases, and 12 bases lay in between. This CDR3 region has 13 residues. The CDR3, as DNA: TGTGCCAGCAGCGCGAACGGGGGATATGGCTACACCTTC. Translating gives CASSANGGYGYTF.

V is TRBV5-1 and J is TRBJ2-7; tentative D call: TRBD1 (5 bases). CDR1 and CDR2 (germline): SGHRS, YFSETQ. V was shortened by 6 bases and J by 9 bases, with 10 bases between the two germline ends. The CDR3 runs to 10 residues. Here the CDR3 reads CASKSQGQYF. DNA for the CDR3: TGCGCCAGCAAGTCCCAGGGGCAGTACTTC.

The chain joins TRBV4-1 to TRBJ1-5; D may be TRBD1 (6 bases). The CDR3 extends over 15 amino acids. Germline V CDR1 and CDR2: MGHRA, YSYEKL. Trimming stripped 1 base from V and 2 bases from J, with 9 bases between. CDR3 coding DNA: TGCGCCAGCAGCCAAGCCCGACAGGGCAATCAGCCCCAGCATTTT. Translating it yields CASSQARQGNQPQHF.

This clone was detected only a few times. The chain joins TRBV19 to TRBJ1-5, with unresolved D. Trimming shortened V by 4 bases and J by 11 bases, and 21 bases separated the two germline ends. From germline, CDR1 is LNHDA and CDR2 SQIVND (reference sequence). The CDR3 covers 15 residues. The CDR3 here is CASSTARNGVEAQHF. The DNA for the CDR3 is TGTGCCAGTAGTACTGCGAGGAATGGGGTGGAGGCCCAGCATTTT.

This clone was observed once. The chain links TRBV6-2 or TRBV6-3 to TRBJ2-7, with D tentatively TRBD1 (5 bases). This CDR3 has 15 residues. The germline CDR1 and CDR2 sequences are MNHEY and SVGEGT. Trimming removed 7 bases from V and 0 bases from J, with 16 bases in between. The CDR3 region is CASTPADTVSYEQYF. The CDR3 coding sequence is TGTGCCAGCACCCCGGCGGACACCGTCTCCTACGAGCAGTACTTC.

V is TRBV7-2 and J is TRBJ1-5, with D uncertain. The V end lost 2 bases, the J end lost 7 bases, and 18 bases lay between the germline ends. The CDR3 is 16 residues long. Germline V lookup: CDR1 SGHTA, CDR2 FQGNSA. CDR3 DNA: TGTGCCAGCAGCTTAATGGCAGGCAGGAATCGACAGCCCCAGCATTTT. Translating it yields CASSLMAGRNRQPQHF.

This clone was seen a single time. The chain combines TRBV15 with TRBJ2-1, with 8 bases identical to TRBD1. The trim removed 5 bases at V and 0 bases at J, leaving 6 bases unmatched. Germline lookup yields CDR1 LNHNV and CDR2 YYDKDF (reference sequence). This CDR3 spans 16 amino acids. The CDR3 DNA is TGTGCCACCAGCCTAATAACAGGGGGCTCCTACAATGAGCAGTTCTTC. Its protein is CATSLITGGSYNEQFF. Complete variable domain (other parts from reference TRBV15 and TRBJ2-1): DAMVIQNPRYQVTQFGKPVTLSCSQTLNHNVMYWYQQKSSQAPKLLFHYYDKDFNNEADTPDNFQSRRPNTSFCFLDIRSPGLGDTAMYLCATSLITGGSYNEQFFGPGTRLTVL.

The V and J genes are TRBV5-4 and TRBJ2-5, with D possibly matching TRBD2 (6 bases). The germline gives CDR1 SGHNT, CDR2 YYREEE (reference sequence). Trimming took off 4 bases at V and 5 bases at J, with 15 bases between the two ends. This CDR3 has 14 amino acids. The CDR3 protein is CASSPGGIGETQYF. The CDR3 region has the DNA TGTGCCAGCAGCCCCGGAGGGATAGGGGAGACCCAGTACTTC.

The V call is TRBV6-5, the J call TRBJ1-5; the D gene is possibly TRBD1 (5 bases). Germline V CDR1 and CDR2: MNHEY, SVGAGI. The CDR3 length is 13 residues. Trimming took off 6 bases at V and 11 bases at J, with 17 bases between the two ends. In DNA form, the CDR3 reads TGTGCCAGCAGATTACTCAGGGATTCGGCCCAGCATTTT. It codes for CASRLLRDSAQHF.

In its sample, this clone was seen a few times. The V and J genes are TRBV6-5 and TRBJ2-3; 9 nucleotides match TRBD2. This CDR3 is built from 14 residues. Per germline, CDR1 MNHEY and CDR2 SVGAGI. The V segment lost 5 bases and the J segment 1 base; nucleotides outside the gene matches: 1. The CDR3 sequence is CASSRTSGTDTQYF. CDR3 in DNA: TGTGCCAGCAGTAGGACTAGCGGCACAGATACGCAGTATTTT.

In its sample, this clone was seen a few times. The V and J genes are TRBV7-9 and TRBJ1-1; TRBD1 aligns across 9 bases. This CDR3 has 13 amino acids. CDR1 and CDR2 (germline): SEHNR, FQNEAQ (reference sequence). The trim removed 5 bases at V and 7 bases at J, leaving 5 bases unmatched. The CDR3 bases are TGTGCCAGCAGCCAACAGGGGGCGCGTGAAGCTTTCTTT. Amino acid sequence: CASSQQGAREAFF. Using reference TRBV7-9 and TRBJ1-1 for the parts outside the CDR3, the full variable domain is DTGVSQNPRHKITKRGQNVTFRCDPISEHNRLYWYRQTLGQGPEFLTYFQNEAQLEKSRLLSDRFSAERPKGSFSTLEIQRTEQGDSAMYLCASSQQGAREAFFGQGTRLTVV.

The V and J genes are TRBV5-1 and TRBJ1-6, with TRBD1 matching 8 bases. Germline V gives CDR1 SGHRS, CDR2 YFSETQ. The length of the CDR3 is 15 residues. With 4 bases clipped from V and 5 bases from J, the junction kept 5 bases outside the gene matches. CDR3 DNA: TGCGCCAGCAGCCCGACAGGGGATAATAATTCACCCCTCCACTTT. The encoded protein is CASSPTGDNNSPLHF.

The chain links TRBV5-8 to TRBJ2-6, with D possibly matching TRBD1 (6 bases). The V gene's germline CDR1 is SGHTS and CDR2 YDEGEE. This CDR3 spans 15 amino acids. V lost 0 bases and J lost 7, with 11 bases in between. The CDR3 DNA reads as TGTGCCAGCAGCTTGGGTCAGGGGATAGCCAACGTCCTGACTTTC. Translating gives CASSLGQGIANVLTF.